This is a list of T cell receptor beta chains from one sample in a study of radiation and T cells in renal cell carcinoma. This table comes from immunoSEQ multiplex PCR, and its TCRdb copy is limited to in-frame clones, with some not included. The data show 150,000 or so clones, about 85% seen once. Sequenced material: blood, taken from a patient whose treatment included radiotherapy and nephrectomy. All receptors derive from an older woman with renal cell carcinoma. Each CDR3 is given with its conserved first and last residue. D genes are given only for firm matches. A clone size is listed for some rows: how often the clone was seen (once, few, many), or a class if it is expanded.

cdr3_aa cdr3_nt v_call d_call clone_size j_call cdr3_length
CASSSGLNPSSYEQYF TGCGCCAGCAGCTCAGGACTAAACCCGAGCTCCTACGAGCAGTACTTC TRBV5-1 NA NA TRBJ2-7 16
CASSSRGYSEQFF TGTGCCAGCAGCTCAAGGGGGTATAGTGAGCAGTTCTTC TRBV6-1 NA NA TRBJ2-1 13
CASSRRGRNEQYF TGTGCCAGTTCCCGAAGGGGTCGGAACGAGCAGTACTTC TRBV6-1 NA NA TRBJ2-7 13
CASSLLGLGTEAFF TGTGCCAGCAGCCTCCTGGGACTCGGCACTGAAGCTTTCTTT TRBV7-2 NA NA TRBJ1-1 14
CASSPSPIVNEQFF TGTGCCAGCTCACCGAGCCCTATAGTTAATGAGCAGTTCTTC TRBV18 NA NA TRBJ2-1 14
CASSPGPDYEQYF TGTGCCAGCAGCCCCGGCCCGGACTACGAGCAGTACTTC TRBV7-2 NA NA TRBJ2-7 13
CASSLDSRGGAFMTDTQYF TGTGCCAGCAGCTTAGACTCGCGGGGGGGCGCGTTTATGACAGATACGCAGTATTTT TRBV11-2 TRBD2 NA TRBJ2-3 19
CASSRGPRSYEQYF TGTGCCAGCAGTAGGGGACCCCGCTCCTACGAGCAGTACTTC TRBV6-5 NA NA TRBJ2-7 14
CASSLWEGGGAYEQFF TGTGCCAGCAGTTTATGGGAAGGCGGGGGGGCCTATGAGCAGTTCTTC TRBV28 TRBD2 NA TRBJ2-1 16
CASSDRVSTDTQYF TGTGCCAGCAGCGACAGGGTGAGCACAGATACGCAGTATTTT TRBV9 NA NA TRBJ2-3 14
CASSQDRGYNEQFF TGCGCCAGCAGCCAAGATCGGGGGTACAATGAGCAGTTCTTC TRBV4-3 NA once TRBJ2-1 14
CASSLRGGGQPQHF TGTGCCAGCAGCCTCCGGGGGGGTGGTCAGCCCCAGCATTTT TRBV7-2 NA NA TRBJ1-5 14
CASSLALAGGSSTDTQYF TGTGCCAGCAGCTTAGCACTAGCGGGGGGTTCTAGCACAGATACGCAGTATTTT TRBV7-9 TRBD2 NA TRBJ2-3 18
CASSFDIANYGYTF TGCGCCAGCAGCTTCGACATAGCAAACTATGGCTACACCTTC TRBV5-1 NA NA TRBJ1-2 14
CASSPWTGNEQYF TGTGCCAGCAGTCCGTGGACAGGGAACGAGCAGTACTTC TRBV27 TRBD1 NA TRBJ2-7 13
CASSIGTGGNQPQHF TGTGCCAGTAGTATTGGGACAGGGGGTAATCAGCCCCAGCATTTT TRBV19 TRBD1 NA TRBJ1-5 15
CASSLRQVNTEAFF TGTGCCAGCAGCTTACGACAGGTGAACACTGAAGCTTTCTTT TRBV7-9 NA NA TRBJ1-1 14
CASSLQGAREKLFF TGTGCCAGCAGTCTACAGGGGGCAAGGGAAAAACTGTTTTTT TRBV5-6 TRBD1 NA TRBJ1-4 14
CASNLRTGNTGELFF TGTGCCAGCAATCTTAGGACAGGGAACACCGGGGAGCTGTTTTTT TRBV2 TRBD1 NA TRBJ2-2 15
CASSLEADYNEQFF TGTGCCAGCAGCTTGGAAGCAGACTACAATGAGCAGTTCTTC TRBV5-6 NA NA TRBJ2-1 14
CSGDSPFTDTQYF TGCAGCGGGGACTCCCCTTTCACAGATACGCAGTATTTT TRBV29-1 NA NA TRBJ2-3 13
CASSLGLGPYEQYF TGCGCCAGCAGCTTGGGGCTGGGACCCTACGAGCAGTACTTC TRBV5-1 NA NA TRBJ2-7 14
CASSPKDDSRGSTDTQYF TGTGCCAGCAGCCCCAAGGATGATAGCAGGGGTAGCACAGATACGCAGTATTTT TRBV11-1 NA NA TRBJ2-3 18
CASSPDRGGSPLHF TGTGCCAGCAGTCCGGACAGGGGTGGGTCACCCCTCCACTTT TRBV27 TRBD1 NA TRBJ1-6 14
CASSYTGGGNEQYF TGTGCCAGCAGCTATACAGGGGGCGGGAACGAGCAGTACTTC TRBV6-6 TRBD1 NA TRBJ2-7 14
CASSLPQGMTEAFF TGTGCCAGCAGCTTGCCGCAGGGGATGACTGAAGCTTTCTTT TRBV7-2 NA NA TRBJ1-1 14
CASSLRGGVQETQYF TGCGCCAGCAGCTTGCGAGGGGGAGTACAAGAGACCCAGTACTTC TRBV5-1 NA NA TRBJ2-5 15
CASSTETRNSPLHF TGTGCCAGCAGCACTGAAACGCGCAATTCACCCCTCCACTTT TRBV14 NA NA TRBJ1-6 14
CASSPGAQATEAFF TGTGCCAGCTCACCGGGGGCGCAGGCCACTGAAGCTTTCTTT TRBV18 NA NA TRBJ1-1 14
CASSTTKGANYGYTF TGTGCCAGTAGTACCACTAAGGGGGCGAACTATGGCTACACCTTC TRBV19 TRBD1 NA TRBJ1-2 15
CASSRWDGGPGELFF TGCGCCAGCAGCCGCTGGGATGGGGGTCCCGGGGAGCTGTTTTTT TRBV4-1 NA NA TRBJ2-2 15
CASTGAPYNEQFF TGTGCCAGTACGGGGGCTCCCTACAATGAGCAGTTCTTC TRBV6-1 NA NA TRBJ2-1 13
CASTGGYEQYF TGTGCCAGCACCGGCGGCTACGAGCAGTACTTC TRBV25-1 NA NA TRBJ2-7 11
CASSLGEDRGLIADTQYF TGTGCCAGCAGCTTAGGAGAGGACAGGGGGCTGATCGCAGATACGCAGTATTTT TRBV11-3 TRBD1 once TRBJ2-3 18
CASSQDGGAYEQYF TGCGCCAGCAGCCAAGATGGAGGGGCATACGAGCAGTACTTC TRBV4-1 NA NA TRBJ2-7 14
CASSPGNRDRDYEQYF TGCGCCAGCAGCCCGGGGAATCGGGACAGGGACTACGAGCAGTACTTC TRBV4-1 TRBD1 few TRBJ2-7 16
CASSSDLWNTEAFF TGTGCCAGCAGCTCGGACCTGTGGAACACTGAAGCTTTCTTT TRBV6-5 NA NA TRBJ1-1 14
CAWSVRVGARDSNEQFF TGTGCCTGGAGTGTACGGGTTGGGGCCAGGGACTCTAATGAGCAGTTCTTC TRBV30 NA NA TRBJ2-1 17
CASSVGGRIQETQYF TGTGCCAGCAGCGTAGGAGGACGGATCCAAGAGACCCAGTACTTC TRBV9 NA NA TRBJ2-5 15
CAWSVSGGGQPQHF TGTGCCTGGAGTGTTTCGGGGGGAGGTCAGCCCCAGCATTTT TRBV30 NA once TRBJ1-5 14
CSVGQGETQYF TGCAGCGTAGGACAGGGCGAGACCCAGTACTTC TRBV29-1 TRBD1 NA TRBJ2-5 11
CASSLLGPGELFF TGTGCCAGCAGCTTACTCGGCCCCGGGGAGCTGTTTTTT TRBV7-9 NA NA TRBJ2-2 13
CASSESRDTQYF TGCGCCAGCAGTGAGTCGAGAGATACGCAGTATTTT TRBV10-1 NA NA TRBJ2-3 12
CASSQGGTEAFF TGCGCCAGCAGCCAGGGGGGCACTGAAGCTTTCTTT TRBV5-1 TRBD1 NA TRBJ1-1 12
CASSLASGIYGYTF TGTGCCAGCAGCTTAGCGTCAGGCATCTATGGCTACACCTTC TRBV7-2 NA NA TRBJ1-2 14
CASSKGSNYNEQFF TGTGCCAGCAGCAAAGGGTCCAACTACAATGAGCAGTTCTTC TRBV21-1 NA NA TRBJ2-1 14
CASSLVSESGNTIYF TGTGCCAGCAGCTTAGTTTCTGAATCTGGAAACACCATATATTTT TRBV7-6 NA NA TRBJ1-3 15
CASRLRTGELFF TGTGCCAGCAGGTTAAGAACCGGGGAGCTGTTTTTT TRBV5-6 NA NA TRBJ2-2 12
CASSSRGLQETQYF TGTGCCAGCAGTTCGAGGGGCCTCCAAGAGACCCAGTACTTC TRBV7-8 NA NA TRBJ2-5 14
CATSRRDTTNYGYTF TGTGCCACCAGCCGTAGGGACACCACTAACTATGGCTACACCTTC TRBV15 NA NA TRBJ1-2 15
CASNSGQGQFQPQHF TGTGCCAGCAACTCAGGGCAGGGTCAGTTTCAGCCCCAGCATTTT TRBV28 NA NA TRBJ1-5 15
CASRLDRLNTEAFF TGTGCCAGCCGTCTAGACAGGTTGAACACTGAAGCTTTCTTT TRBV27 NA NA TRBJ1-1 14
CAIRGTGRNQAEAFF TGTGCCATCAGGGGGACAGGGCGGAATCAGGCTGAAGCTTTCTTT TRBV10-3 TRBD1 NA TRBJ1-1 15
CASTPSGANTGELFF TGTGCCAGCACCCCCAGCGGGGCTAACACCGGGGAGCTGTTTTTT TRBV2 TRBD2 NA TRBJ2-2 15
CASSENGRDNQPQHF TGTGCCAGCAGTGAGAACGGGCGGGACAATCAGCCCCAGCATTTT TRBV6-1 NA NA TRBJ1-5 15
CASSYSDRGPVYGYTF TGTGCCAGCAGTTACTCGGACAGGGGGCCGGTCTATGGCTACACCTTC TRBV6-5 TRBD1 NA TRBJ1-2 16
CASKLGQENTGELFF TGTGCCAGCAAATTAGGACAGGAGAACACCGGGGAGCTGTTTTTT TRBV7-9 TRBD1 NA TRBJ2-2 15